The 8 T cell receptor beta chains below come from one sample, sequenced in a study of lymphopenia after photon versus proton radiotherapy. Assay: immunoSEQ multiplex PCR; the TCRdb copy retains only in-frame clones and omits some. The sample includes approximately 3,000 clones, about 94% seen only once; the top ten take under 2%. This specimen was peripheral blood, taken from a patient treated with photon-based radiotherapy. These receptors all come from a woman aged 70-85 years with pancreatic cancer.

This rearrangement joins TRBV28 to TRBJ1-2; 7 bases line up with TRBD1. Germline lookup yields CDR1 MDHEN and CDR2 SYDVKM. V was pared by 8 bases and J by 5 bases, with 11 bases of the junction left unmatched. This CDR3 contains 14 residues. CDR3 loop: CASFSGGGPYGYTF. The CDR3 nucleotides read TGTGCCAGCTTCTCGGGAGGGGGCCCATATGGCTACACCTTC.

V gene TRBV5-1 combines with J gene TRBJ2-7; D is possibly TRBD1 (5 bases). Deletions cut 4 bases from V and 6 bases from J, with 20 bases between. The CDR3 spans 15 residues. Germline CDR1 and CDR2: SGHRS and YFSETQ. CDR3 sequence reads: CASSPGQGATSEQYF. CDR3 sequence (DNA): TGCGCCAGCAGCCCGGGCCAGGGTGCGACATCCGAGCAGTACTTC.

The gene calls are TRBV7-2 and TRBJ2-5; 8 bases map to TRBD2. The CDR3 sequence is 15 residues long. The trim removed 4 bases at V and 4 bases at J, leaving 8 bases unmatched. In germline, CDR1 is SGHTA, CDR2 FQGNSA. In DNA form, the CDR3 reads TGTGCCAGCAGCTCGGACAGCGGGAGTGGAGAGACCCAGTACTTC. Encoded protein: CASSSDSGSGETQYF.

CDR3 DNA: TGTGCCAGCAGCCAAGGTAATAAGCCCCAGCATTTT. Protein: CASSQGNKPQHF. The chain joins TRBV5-4 to TRBJ1-5; D is unclear. Trimming pared 4 bases from V and 8 bases from J, leaving 10 bases between. The V gene's germline CDR1 is SGHNT and CDR2 YYREEE (reference sequence). This CDR3 has 12 residues.

This chain links TRBV9 with TRBJ1-3; no clear D. The V end lost 4 bases, the J end lost 0 bases, and 14 bases lay between the germline ends. The CDR3 has 16 residues. Germline values: CDR1 SGDLS, CDR2 YYNGEE. The CDR3 nucleotides read TGTGCCAGCAGCCCGGACGGAAGATACTCTGGAAACACCATATATTTT. As protein: CASSPDGRYSGNTIYF.

The chain links TRBV6-6 to TRBJ2-7; the match to TRBD1 covers 10 bases. Germline V gene sequence: CDR1 MNHNY, CDR2 SVGAGI (reference sequence). After removal of 6 bases from V and 3 bases from J, the junction contained 8 bases not matched to a gene. The CDR3 is 15 amino acids. The CDR3: CASRPTWDRGYEQYF. The CDR3 region has the DNA TGTGCCAGCAGACCTACCTGGGACAGGGGCTACGAGCAGTACTTC.

The genes are TRBV5-4 and TRBJ2-3, with 8 nucleotides matching TRBD1. CDR3 size: 15 residues. In germline, CDR1 is SGHNT, CDR2 YYREEE (reference sequence). With 1 base clipped from V and 5 bases from J, the junction kept 6 bases outside the gene matches. The CDR3 loop is CASSLPQGGGDTQYF. As DNA, the CDR3 is TGTGCCAGCAGCTTGCCACAGGGGGGTGGAGATACGCAGTATTTT.

This chain joins TRBV30 and TRBJ2-2; perhaps TRBD1 as D (6 bases). CDR3 length: 14 amino acids. Germline lookup yields CDR1 GTSNPN and CDR2 SVGIG (reference sequence). Trimming cost V 7 bases and J 2 bases, with 14 bases left between them. Here the CDR3 DNA reads TGTGCCTCCCAGCGGACAGCAAACACCGGGGAGCTGTTTTTT. It translates to CASQRTANTGELFF.